The source of this TCR beta chain is a study of identical twins (TCRdb year 2016). The study in broad terms: TCR alpha and beta repertoires from monozygotic twins, unrelated adults of various ages and cord blood were deep-sequenced to test whether fetal clonotypes persist. To rule out contamination, replicate twin experiments were performed at different times with different library preparation protocols. Beyond this particular receptor, the publication reports: Because the same donors could not be followed over many years, the conclusions depended on cross-sectional statistical analysis. The excess sharing between twins in beta out-of-frame sequences was weaker because fewer shared sequences reduced the signal-to-noise ratio. Invariant T cells such as MAIT and iNKT could partly confound zero-insertion analyses, although diverse VJ usage argued against such confounding for most clonotypes. Abundant cord blood beta clonotypes carried fewer insertions; young adult naive repertoires showed a weaker similar trend, while memory repertoires showed none. In monozygotic twins, out-of-frame TCR alpha sharing was systematically underestimated by recombination models, although the models agreed with sharing between unrelated individuals. Compared with coincidental sharing between unrelated individuals, an excess of low generation-probability sequences was observed among out-of-frame TCR alpha sequences shared between twins.

The CDR3 measures 15 amino acids from cysteine to phenylalanine. The retained sequence is limited to the CDR3, 45 bases, with the frame set at the first base. The CDR1 and CDR2 encoded by the germline V gene (reference sequence) are DFQATT and SNEGSKA. Trimming removed 3 bases from V and 6 bases from J; the gene matches leave 5 bases unexplained. This clonotype has just a few counts. Its antigen is not yet known. Nothing much larger sits one base from this clone, and base qualities are not available. Library preparation was by 5' RACE. The sequencer was an Illumina HiSeq 2000. A universal primer binding site was introduced by template switching, and a unique molecular identifier was present in the final cDNA, enabling accurate counting of TCR cDNA molecules. Specific primers in the conserved constant-segment region were used to synthesize first-strand cDNA for the TCR alpha and beta chains. Each cDNA library was double barcoded, with a SMART-Mk sample barcode plus Illumina barcodes, to control for contamination. Two successive PCR steps introduced TruSeq adapter sequences along with Illumina sample barcodes. Sequencing of the TCR alpha and beta cDNA libraries was done on the Illumina HiSeq platform using custom primers. From the authors' description of their analysis: MiGEC was used to process raw reads and extract unique molecular identifiers, and MiXCR was used to find CDR3 positions. For each individual, recombination models were inferred using an EM algorithm with the repgenHMM and IGoR tools. The analysis of shared clonotypes was done with the tcR package in R, with sharing normalized by the product of cloneset sizes. Out-of-frame nonproductive sequences were analyzed to study raw recombination free of thymic and clonal selection effects. TCRdb itself trimmed the public reads at Q25 with fastp, ran MiXCR and retained productive beta chains. CDR3 protein duplicates are merged, each entry listing the most common genes and DNA. The V and J calls and clone size come from TCRdb's table, not from the authors' own analysis. The sample table contains roughly 260,000 distinct CDR3 sequences; only one count was recorded for 11% to 15% of them. Jointly, the top ten make up approximately 9.3% of the sample.

Only healthy Caucasian donors were included. Using Miltenyi CD45RO+ enrichment and human naive T-cell isolation kits, memory (CD45RO+) and naive T cells were isolated from PBMC. The source material was memory (CD45RO+) T cells sorted from blood. This specimen's cell subset or site label, interpreted: CD45RO+ enriched T cells. The clonotype originates from a woman aged 18 to 35 in good health. The sequence is built from TRBV20-1 and TRBJ2-2; 12 bases in the middle match TRBD2. The base sequence is TGCAGTGCTAGGGACCTAGCGGGAGGGGCCGGGGAGCTGTTTTTT. It codes for CSARDLAGGAGELFF.